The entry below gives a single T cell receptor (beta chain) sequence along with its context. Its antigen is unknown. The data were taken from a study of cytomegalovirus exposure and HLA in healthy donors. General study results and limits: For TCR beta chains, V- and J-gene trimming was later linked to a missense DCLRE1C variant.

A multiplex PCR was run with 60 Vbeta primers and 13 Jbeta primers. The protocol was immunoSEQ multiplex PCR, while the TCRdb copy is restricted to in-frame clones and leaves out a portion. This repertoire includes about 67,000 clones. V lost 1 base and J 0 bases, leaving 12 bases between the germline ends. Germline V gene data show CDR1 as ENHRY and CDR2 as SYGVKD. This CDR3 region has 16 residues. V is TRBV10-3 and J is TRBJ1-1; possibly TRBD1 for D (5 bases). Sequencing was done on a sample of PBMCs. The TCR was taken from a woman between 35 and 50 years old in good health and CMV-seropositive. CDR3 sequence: CAISEFTRTLNTEAFF. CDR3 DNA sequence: TGTGCCATCAGTGAGTTCACCCGGACACTGAACACTGAAGCTTTCTTT.